This T cell receptor (beta chain) is drawn from a study of blood T cell repertoires in COVID-19. At the level of the study: COVID-19 samples, acute and convalescent, were from the United States, Italy and Spain. PBMCs, B-cell-depleted T cells, or T cells were the source of the cDNA or gDNA that made up the material.

Original analysis: Cell counts per sample came from amplifying reference gene primers. Profiled with immunoSEQ multiplex PCR; TCRdb holds only in-frame clones, not every one. The V and J calls and the clone size are those of that table, but D and trimming were determined from the DNA. In the table there are roughly 86,000 clones, approximately 80% of which are singletons. In this sample, this clone turned up once. The sample taken for sequencing was peripheral blood. The TCR originated in a man aged 45-65 years with acute or convalescent COVID-19.

The CDR3 DNA sequence: TGTGCCAGCAGCCAGCAGGTCGGTAACTATGGCTACACCTTC. It codes for CASSQQVGNYGYTF. The chain recombines TRBV7-2 with TRBJ1-2; no clear D. The CDR3 is made up of 14 amino acids. The V end lost 5 bases, the J end lost 1 base, and 11 bases lay between the germline ends. In germline, CDR1 is SGHTA, CDR2 FQGNSA.